This TCR beta chain was observed in a study of Graves' ophthalmopathy and Graves' hyperthyroidism. Across the whole study: Peripheral blood sampling preceded any treatment and occurred at initial diagnosis.

General study points: Most expanded clonotypes in thyroid above 0.001 frequency also showed up in blood.

TCR beta CDR3 regions were amplified from RNA transcripts. First-round RT-PCR with HTBI primers preceded a second-round multiplex PCR. Each CDR3 protein gets one entry after TCRdb re-called the multiplex PCR reads with MiXCR. This table has roughly 500,000 distinct CDR3 sequences, around 14% appearing once. The V gene lost 0 bases and the J gene lost 0 bases, with 8 bases spanning the gap. The CDR3 is 15 residues long. The V gene's germline CDR1 is SNHLY and CDR2 FYNNEI. This clonotype was detected many times. Antigen specificity is unknown. The sequencing sample was made of blood. The chain links TRBV2 to TRBJ1-2; D remains ambiguous. The sequence was obtained from a woman in her 30s with Graves' ophthalmopathy. This CDR3 is CASSEALVSNYGYTF. CDR3 DNA sequence: TGTGCCAGCAGTGAAGCTTTGGTTTCTAACTATGGCTACACCTTC.